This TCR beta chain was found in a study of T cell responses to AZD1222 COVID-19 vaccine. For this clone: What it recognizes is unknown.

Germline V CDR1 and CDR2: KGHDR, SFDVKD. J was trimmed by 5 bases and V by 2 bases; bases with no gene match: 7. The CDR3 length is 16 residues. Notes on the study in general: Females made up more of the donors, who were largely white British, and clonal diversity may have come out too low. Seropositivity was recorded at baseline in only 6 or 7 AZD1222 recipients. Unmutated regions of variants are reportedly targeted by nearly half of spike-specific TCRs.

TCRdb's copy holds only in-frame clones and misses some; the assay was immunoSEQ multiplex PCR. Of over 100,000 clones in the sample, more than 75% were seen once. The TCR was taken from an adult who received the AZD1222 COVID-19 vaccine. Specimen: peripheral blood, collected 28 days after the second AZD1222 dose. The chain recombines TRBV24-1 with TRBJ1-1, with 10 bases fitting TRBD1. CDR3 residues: CATSDSRQGAGTEAFF. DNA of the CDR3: TGTGCCACCAGTGATTCGCGACAGGGGGCTGGGACTGAAGCTTTCTTT.